This entry is about one T cell receptor (beta chain). This sample was taken from a study of blood T cell repertoires in COVID-19. In the authors' workflow: Amplified reference gene primers provided the basis for estimating nucleated cell counts. Sequenced by immunoSEQ multiplex PCR; TCRdb stores in-frame clones only, minus some. V, J and clone size reflect that table, while D and trimming were determined from the DNA. The sample records 150,000 to 200,000 clones, more than 80% being singletons. This CDR3 has 13 residues. V was cut by 6 bases and J by 4 bases, with 12 bases left in between. This rearrangement joins TRBV12-3 or TRBV12-4 to TRBJ1-2, with D possibly TRBD1 on 6 matching bases. Sequencing used peripheral blood. This clonotype was obtained from a woman aged 60-75 years with COVID-19, enrolled during active disease. The CDR3 DNA sequence: TGTGCCAGCAGCCCGGACAGCGTCTATGGCTACACCTTC. This gives the protein CASSPDSVYGYTF.